This TCR beta chain was captured by sequencing in a study of shared clonotypes between healthy human individuals (dated by TCRdb to the early 2020s). Concerning the study at large: The cohort comprised a couple of women and a few men aged 18 to 49 years. For each donor, CD4 naive and CD4 memory were each given three plates, CD8 naive was given two plates, and CD8 memory was given one plate. To estimate repertoire size and how much clonotype sharing occurs between individuals, the study deeply sequenced the blood TCR repertoires of several healthy adults. Per donor, leukapheresis produced somewhere between about 0.9 and 9.5 billion PBMCs. To increase sequencing depth and limit assay-specific biases, TCR repertoire library preparation and sequencing were carried out by different laboratories using diverse techniques. Overall results and qualifications from the work: Only blood was sampled, and tissue TCR repertoires likely differ from those in blood. Larger estimated clonotype richness was generally found for naive subsets than for memory subsets. When a few donors were compared, the shared fraction of clonotypes was about 5% for naive CD4, about 4% for naive CD8, roughly 2.5% for memory CD4, and 0.3% to 0.5% for memory CD8. Incomplete sequencing was indicated by rarefaction of sorted-subset datasets, despite the large sequencing depth. Pairwise subsampling led to the expectation that sequencing depth would affect the degree of clonotype sharing among donors. Because the study included a small number of donors, the genetic and exposure-history diversity represented was limited. Compared with non-shared clonotypes, the clonotypes found in all four sorted-subset donors had higher generation probabilities.

Using the deep immunoSEQ assay, TCR CDR3 regions were amplified from genomic DNA by multiplex PCR. Extracted genomic DNA from each cell subset was spread evenly across all wells of several immunoSEQ 96-well plates, with each plate serving as a replicate. Each replicate PCR for sorted subsets received around 0.2 ug genomic DNA, equal to tens of thousands of T cell genomes. Purified libraries were measured with a Qubit 3.0 fluorometer, size-checked on a Bioanalyzer 2100, and measured again with the KAPA Library Quantification kit. Every immunoSEQ 96-well plate was sequenced on a separate single-read 150-cycle Illumina NextSeq 550 flow cell. As for how the authors treated the data: The immunoSEQ output contained only junctional sequences without quality scores, so filtering could not match that applied to full-length reads. To assign V/J genes and CDR3, sequences were annotated using PyIR, a Python wrapper for IgBLAST v1.9, with IMGT germline references. Reads were removed for weak V/J assignments (E-value above 1e-6), missing CDR3, stop codons, out-of-frame junctions, or ambiguous translated residues. V3J clonotypes were defined as sequences sharing the same inferred V gene, J gene, and CDR3 amino acid sequence. Percentage overlap between repertoires was computed as shared unique clonotypes divided by the size of the smaller repertoire. RTK rarefaction, the Chao1 estimator, and Recon v2.1 estimates of unobserved clonotypes were used to assess repertoire richness. OLGA was used to compute generation probabilities for all TCRbeta clonotypes that the gDNA method yielded from a few donors. Drawn from immuneACCESS, this table holds only the in-frame rearrangements with V and J called that TCRdb kept. Clones are partly lost; checked studies trace under half to an unresolved V gene and leave the rest unexplained. Clone size and V and J calls were adopted from that table, with D and trimming inferred from the DNA. The sample table shows more than 2,000,000 clones, and more than 85% are seen once. Of the sample, 0.35% to 0.45% falls within the top ten clones.

The CDR3 runs 13 amino acids, cysteine and phenylalanine included. CDR3 DNA is the only sequence kept; it has 39 bases, read in frame from the first base. CDR1 and CDR2, looked up from the germline V gene (reference sequence), are SGHNT and YYREEE. The V end loses 4 bases and the J end loses 6 bases, and a stretch of 14 bases separates them. A word on this clone: Its antigen has not been determined. Base qualities are not provided; no much larger clone lies one nucleotide away.

The donors were healthy, HIV-negative adults who had no recently reported acute infections or vaccinations. Every donor was a Caucasian adult residing in Nashville, Tennessee, USA. CD4+ T cells were enriched through magnetic negative selection, after which naive cells were positively selected on CD45RA and the remaining negative fraction served as the memory subset. Blood was collected by leukapheresis, and PBMCs were isolated by Ficoll-Histopaque density gradient centrifugation and then cryopreserved in liquid nitrogen vapor phase. Analytical flow cytometry was used to check the purity and quantity of each magnetically sorted T cell population. Genomic DNA was isolated from each sorted fraction and quantified by UV absorbance on a Nanodrop 2000c.

The sequence was obtained from a man aged 18 to 30 in good health. Some clones in this sample may be carry-over from other donors' samples. Source material: naive CD4+ T cells from PBMCs. The sample's cell subset or site label, decoded: CD45RA+ positively selected. In this chain, TRBV5-4 is recombined with TRBJ2-7; the D region may be TRBD1 or TRBD2, each matching 5 bases equally. The CDR3 sequence is CASSQIWDAEQYF. In nucleotides, the sequence is TGTGCCAGCAGCCAGATATGGGACGCCGAGCAGTACTTC.